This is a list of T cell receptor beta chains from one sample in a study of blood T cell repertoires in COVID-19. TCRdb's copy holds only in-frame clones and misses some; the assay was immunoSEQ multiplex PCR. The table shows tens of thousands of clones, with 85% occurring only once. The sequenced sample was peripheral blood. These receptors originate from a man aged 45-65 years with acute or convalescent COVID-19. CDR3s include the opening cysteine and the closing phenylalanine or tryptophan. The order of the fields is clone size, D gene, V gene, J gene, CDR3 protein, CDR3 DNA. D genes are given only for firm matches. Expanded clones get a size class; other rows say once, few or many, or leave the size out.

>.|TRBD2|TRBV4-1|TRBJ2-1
CASSQGGALGLAGVGSYNEQFF
TGCGCCAGCAGCCAAGGGGGAGCCTTGGGACTAGCGGGTGTAGGGTCCTACAATGAGCAGTTCTTC
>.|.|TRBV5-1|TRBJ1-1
CASSLAGNTEAFF
TGCGCCAGCAGCTTGGCAGGGAACACTGAAGCTTTCTTT
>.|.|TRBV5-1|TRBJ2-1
CASSLGPGEYNEQFF
TGCGCCAGCAGCTTGGGGCCAGGCGAGTACAATGAGCAGTTCTTC
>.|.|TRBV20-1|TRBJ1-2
CSASPGRDYGYTF
TGCAGTGCTAGTCCTGGGCGGGACTATGGCTACACCTTC
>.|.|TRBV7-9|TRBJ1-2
CASSKQGNYGYTF
TGTGCCAGCAGTAAACAGGGAAACTATGGCTACACCTTC
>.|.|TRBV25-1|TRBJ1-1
CASKSGGTVLDEAFF
TGTGCCAGCAAATCTGGTGGCACAGTCTTGGATGAAGCTTTCTTT
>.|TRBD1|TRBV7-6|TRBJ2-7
CASSLVPPGQGIGEQYF
TGTGCCAGCAGCTTAGTCCCACCCGGACAGGGTATCGGCGAGCAGTACTTC
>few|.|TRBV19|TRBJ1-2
CASANLNYGYTF
TGTGCCAGTGCTAACCTCAACTATGGCTACACCTTC
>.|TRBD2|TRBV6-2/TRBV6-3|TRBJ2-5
CASSLRLAGETQYF
TGTGCCAGCAGCCTCCGACTAGCTGGAGAGACCCAGTACTTC
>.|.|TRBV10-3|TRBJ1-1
CAISDMGQNTEAFF
TGTGCCATCAGTGATATGGGACAGAACACTGAAGCTTTCTTT
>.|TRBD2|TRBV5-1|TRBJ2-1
CASSLWTSGLNEQFF
TGCGCCAGCAGCTTGTGGACTAGCGGGCTGAATGAGCAGTTCTTC
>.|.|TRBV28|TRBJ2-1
CASSVHLYNEQFF
TGTGCCAGCAGTGTACACCTTTACAATGAGCAGTTCTTC
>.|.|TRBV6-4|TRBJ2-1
CASSDPWWTVPYNEQFF
TGTGCCAGCAGTGATCCGTGGTGGACTGTCCCTTACAATGAGCAGTTCTTC
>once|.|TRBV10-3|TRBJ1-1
CAIGRQDSLNTEAFF
TGTGCCATTGGAAGACAGGATTCTTTGAACACTGAAGCTTTCTTT
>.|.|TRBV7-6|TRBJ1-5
CASSLRSGSDNQPQHF
TGTGCCAGCAGCCTCCGCTCGGGGAGTGACAATCAGCCCCAGCATTTT
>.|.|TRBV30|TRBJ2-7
CAWSAGTLGVGEQYF
TGTGCCTGGAGTGCCGGGACATTGGGAGTTGGCGAGCAGTACTTC
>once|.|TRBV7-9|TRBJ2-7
CASSFSPNEQYF
TGTGCCAGCAGCTTTTCCCCAAACGAGCAGTACTTC
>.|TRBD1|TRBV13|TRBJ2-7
CASSPRTGSSYEQYF
TGTGCCAGCAGCCCCCGGACAGGTAGCTCCTACGAGCAGTACTTC
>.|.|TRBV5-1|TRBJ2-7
CASSLAGGRGPYEQYF
TGCGCCAGCAGCTTGGCCGGGGGGCGAGGTCCCTACGAGCAGTACTTC
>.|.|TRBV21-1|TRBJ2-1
CASSARTSGKVNEQFF
TGTGCCAGCAGCGCCCGGACTAGCGGGAAAGTGAATGAGCAGTTCTTC
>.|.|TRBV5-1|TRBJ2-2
CASSLVQGRQTGELFF
TGCGCCAGCAGCTTGGTGCAGGGGAGACAAACCGGGGAGCTGTTTTTT
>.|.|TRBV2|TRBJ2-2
CASSYTHTGELFF
TGTGCCAGCAGTTACACCCACACCGGGGAGCTGTTTTTT
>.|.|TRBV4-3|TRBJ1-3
CASSQQFSGNTIYF
TGCGCCAGCAGCCAACAATTTTCTGGAAACACCATATATTTT
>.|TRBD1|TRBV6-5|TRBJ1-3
CASSYDRVGNTIYF
TGTGCCAGCAGTTACGACAGGGTTGGAAACACCATATATTTT
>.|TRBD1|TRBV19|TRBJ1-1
CASSVTGGTEAFF
TGTGCCAGTAGTGTGACAGGGGGAACTGAAGCTTTCTTT
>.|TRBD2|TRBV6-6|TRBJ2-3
CATRTSGTDTQYF
TGTGCCACAAGGACTAGCGGGACAGATACGCAGTATTTT
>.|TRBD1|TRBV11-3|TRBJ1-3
CASSSGQSSGNTIYF
TGTGCCAGCAGCTCGGGACAGAGCTCTGGAAACACCATATATTTT
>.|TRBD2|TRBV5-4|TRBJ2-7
CASSSGTSVYEQYF
TGTGCCAGCAGCTCCGGGACTAGCGTCTACGAGCAGTACTTC
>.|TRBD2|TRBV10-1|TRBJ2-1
CASSPGTSGVLLVGFF
TGCGCCAGCAGTCCCGGGACTAGCGGGGTCCTCCTGGTTGGGTTCTTC
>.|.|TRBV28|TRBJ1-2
CASSLSWGGYGYTF
TGTGCCAGCAGTTTATCGTGGGGGGGCTATGGCTACACCTTC
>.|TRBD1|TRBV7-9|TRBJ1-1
CASSPLTGPNTEAFF
TGTGCCAGCAGCCCCTTGACAGGGCCGAACACTGAAGCTTTCTTT
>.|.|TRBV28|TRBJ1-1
CASSPGGFMNTEAFF
TGTGCCAGCAGTCCCGGAGGGTTCATGAACACTGAAGCTTTCTTT